Following are 15 T cell receptor beta chains from one sample sequenced in a study of PD-L1 blockade in urothelial cancer. As to time point: pretreatment peripheral blood. TCRdb's copy holds only in-frame clones and misses some; the assay was immunoSEQ multiplex PCR. The sample shows some 80,000 clones, over 80% of them seen only once. The sample was PBMCs, taken around atezolizumab (anti-PD-L1) treatment. These receptors all stem from a man aged 40-49 years with urothelial cancer.

This chain uses TRBV6-6 with TRBJ1-4, with a possible D match to TRBD1 (5 bases). The CDR3 loop spans 13 amino acids. Germline values: CDR1 MNHNY, CDR2 SVGAGI (reference sequence). Between the trimmed V and J ends, which lost 7 bases and 5 bases, there was a span of 11 bases. The CDR3 sequence is CASNQNRNEKLFF. The CDR3 DNA reads TGTGCCAGCAACCAAAACAGGAATGAAAAACTGTTTTTT.

Here the CDR3 reads CASRDTLNTEAFF. The CDR3 region has the DNA TGTGCCAGCCGAGACACCTTGAACACTGAAGCTTTCTTT. V usage is TRBV19 and J usage is TRBJ1-1; D gene ambiguous. The V gene's germline CDR1 is LNHDA and CDR2 SQIVND (reference sequence). V lost 9 bases to trimming and J lost 0 bases, with 11 bases between them. This CDR3 contains 13 residues.

For the CDR3, the DNA is TGTGCCAGTAGGCGGCCGGATTCCGGGGCCAACGTCCTGACTTTC. It specifies CASRRPDSGANVLTF. The chain combines TRBV19 with TRBJ2-6; D remains unclear. The CDR3 is made up of 15 amino acids. From germline, CDR1 is LNHDA and CDR2 SQIVND (reference sequence). The V gene lost 6 bases and the J gene lost 4 bases, with 13 bases spanning the gap.

This chain uses TRBV11-2 with TRBJ2-7; D is possibly TRBD2 (6 bases). Trimming removed 4 bases from V and 4 bases from J, with 14 bases in between. Germline lookup yields CDR1 SGHAT and CDR2 FQNNGV. The CDR3 length is 14 residues. The CDR3 DNA reads TGTGCCAGCAGCTGGGGGACTCTCTGGTACGAGCAGTACTTC. This encodes CASSWGTLWYEQYF.

This chain links TRBV6-5 with TRBJ2-3; TRBD1 aligns across 10 bases. In germline, CDR1 is MNHEY, CDR2 SVGAGI. The V and J ends lost 2 bases and 5 bases, in that order; junction bases with no gene match: 4. The CDR3 sequence is 15 residues long. This CDR3 reads CASSYGGQGRDTQYF. For the CDR3, the DNA is TGTGCCAGCAGTTACGGGGGACAGGGGAGAGATACGCAGTATTTT.

This chain joins TRBV28 and TRBJ2-7; D unresolved. V was pared by 4 bases and J by 1 base, with 26 bases between. The germline V gene has CDR1 MDHEN and CDR2 SYDVKM. This CDR3 spans 19 amino acids. CDR3: CASSSPSNPQVIWSYEQYF. Written as DNA, the CDR3 is TGTGCCAGCAGTTCCCCCTCGAATCCCCAGGTTATATGGTCCTACGAGCAGTACTTC.

This chain joins TRBV4-1 and TRBJ2-3; 13 bases are a match to TRBD2. The V and J ends lost 4 bases and 1 base, in that order; junction bases with no gene match: 11. In germline, CDR1 is MGHRA, CDR2 YSYEKL. The CDR3 loop spans 19 amino acids. CDR3 nucleotides: TGCGCCAGCAGCCCACCTGTCGGGACTAGCGGGACCGGCACAGATACGCAGTATTTT. Translation: CASSPPVGTSGTGTDTQYF.

This chain's CDR3 is CATSRATGLAGRTDTQYF. The CDR3 region has the DNA TGTGCCACCAGCAGAGCAACGGGACTAGCGGGACGCACAGATACGCAGTATTTT. The V and J genes are TRBV15 and TRBJ2-3; 13 bases line up with TRBD2. The CDR3 spans 18 residues. Germline V gives CDR1 LNHNV, CDR2 YYDKDF (reference sequence). V lost 1 base to trimming and J lost 1 base; unmatched junction nucleotides: 5.

The table lists this clone with a count of one. The rearrangement joins TRBV2 to TRBJ2-7; 8 bases are shared with TRBD1. Unmatched junction bases numbered 9, after V lost 0 bases and J lost 2 bases. This CDR3 comprises 17 residues. From germline, CDR1 is SNHLY and CDR2 FYNNEI. CDR3 protein: CASSEAPPGQVTYEQYF. The CDR3 bases are TGTGCCAGCAGTGAAGCGCCCCCGGGACAGGTTACCTACGAGCAGTACTTC.

The chain recombines TRBV6-6 with TRBJ1-3, with D perhaps TRBD1 (6 bases). Germline CDR1 MNHNY, CDR2 SVGAGI (reference sequence). This CDR3 contains 15 residues. With 7 bases removed from V and 7 bases from J, the gap between germline ends came to 20 bases. The CDR3 DNA is TGTGCCAGCATTAACCCTGCAGGGGATCGGAACACCATATATTTT. Amino acid sequence: CASINPAGDRNTIYF.

V usage is TRBV11-2 and J usage is TRBJ1-2; TRBD1 agrees at 10 bases. The CDR3 consists of 16 residues. V lost 3 bases, J lost 4 bases, and 8 bases stayed unmatched. Germline loops: CDR1 SGHAT, CDR2 FQNNGV. This CDR3 is CASSFYRRDRGYGYTF. In nucleotides, the CDR3 is TGTGCCAGCAGCTTCTACCGACGGGACAGGGGCTATGGCTACACCTTC.

The chain employs TRBV30 and TRBJ1-5, with 11 bases that match TRBD1. Germline CDR1 is GTSNPN and CDR2 is SVGIG (reference sequence). The CDR3 sequence is 16 residues long. CDR3 sequence: CALKTGTGGSRQPQHF. CDR3 DNA sequence: TGTGCTTTGAAAACCGGGACAGGGGGTTCAAGACAGCCCCAGCATTTT. Supplemented by reference TRBV30 and TRBJ1-5, the full variable domain reads SQTIHQWPATLVQPVGSPLSLECTVEGTSNPNLYWYRQAAGRGLQLLFYSVGIGQISSEVPQNLSASRPQDRQFILSSKKLLLSDSGFYLCALKTGTGGSRQPQHFGDGTRLSIL.

There are a few counts of this clone. This chain connects TRBV18 to TRBJ2-1, with D perhaps TRBD2 (6 bases). This CDR3 contains 15 residues. V lost 3 bases and J 0 bases, leaving 9 bases between the germline ends. The V gene's germline CDR1 is KGHSH and CDR2 LQKENI. CDR3 DNA: TGTGCCAGCTCACCGGGGGACTTCTCCTACAATGAGCAGTTCTTC. Protein sequence: CASSPGDFSYNEQFF.

The rearrangement uses TRBV5-1 and TRBJ2-7; TRBD1 matches at 7 bases. Germline trimming cut 8 bases from V and 0 bases from J; bases unmatched to any gene: 8. CDR1 is SGHRS, CDR2 YFSETQ, per germline. This CDR3 has 14 amino acids. CDR3 coding DNA: TGCGCCAGTCAACCGGGACAGATCTCCTACGAGCAGTACTTC. It codes for CASQPGQISYEQYF.

The genes are TRBV6-1 and TRBJ1-1; the match to TRBD1 covers 7 bases. The CDR3 has 13 residues. J lost 5 bases, V lost 7 bases, and 7 bases had no gene match. CDR1 is MNHNS and CDR2 is SASEGT in the germline V gene. The CDR3 nucleotides are TGTGCCAGCACCGAGACAGGGAAGACTGAAGCTTTCTTT. This encodes CASTETGKTEAFF.